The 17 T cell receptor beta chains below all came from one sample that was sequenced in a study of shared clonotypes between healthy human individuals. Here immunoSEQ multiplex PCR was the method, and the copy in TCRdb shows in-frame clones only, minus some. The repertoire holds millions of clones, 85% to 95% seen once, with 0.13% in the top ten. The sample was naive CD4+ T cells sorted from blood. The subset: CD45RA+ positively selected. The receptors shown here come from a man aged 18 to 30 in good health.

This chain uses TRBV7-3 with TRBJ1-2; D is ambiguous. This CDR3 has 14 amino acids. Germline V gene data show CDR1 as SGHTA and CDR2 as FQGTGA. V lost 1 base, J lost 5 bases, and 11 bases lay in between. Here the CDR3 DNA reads TGTGCCAGCAGCTTAAATTCACAGAGATATGGCTACACCTTC. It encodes CASSLNSQRYGYTF.

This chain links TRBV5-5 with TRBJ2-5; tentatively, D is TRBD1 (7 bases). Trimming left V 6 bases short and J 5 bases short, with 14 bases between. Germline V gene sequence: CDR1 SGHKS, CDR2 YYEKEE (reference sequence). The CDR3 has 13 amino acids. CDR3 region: CASTPGGIETQYF. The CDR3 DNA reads TGTGCCAGCACTCCAGGGGGGATTGAGACCCAGTACTTC. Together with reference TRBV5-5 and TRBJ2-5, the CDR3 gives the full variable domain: DAGVTQSPTHLIKTRGQQVTLRCSPISGHKSVSWYQQVLGQGPQFIFQYYEKEERGRGNFPDRFSARQFPNYSSELNVNALLLGDSALYLCASTPGGIETQYFGPGTRLLVL.

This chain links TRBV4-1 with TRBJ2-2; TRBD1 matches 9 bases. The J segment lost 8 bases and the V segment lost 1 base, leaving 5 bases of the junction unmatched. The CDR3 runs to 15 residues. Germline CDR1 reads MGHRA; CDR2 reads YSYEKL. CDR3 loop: CASSQGLQGAGELFF. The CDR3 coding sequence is TGCGCCAGCAGCCAAGGGCTACAGGGGGCGGGGGAGCTGTTTTTT.

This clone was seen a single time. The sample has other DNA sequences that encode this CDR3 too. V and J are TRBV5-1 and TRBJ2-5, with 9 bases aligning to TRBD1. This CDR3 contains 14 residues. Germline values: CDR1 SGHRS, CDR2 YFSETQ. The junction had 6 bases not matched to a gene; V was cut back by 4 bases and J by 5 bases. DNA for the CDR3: TGCGCCAGCAGCAGGGGACAGGGAGGGGAGACCCAGTACTTC. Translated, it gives CASSRGQGGETQYF.

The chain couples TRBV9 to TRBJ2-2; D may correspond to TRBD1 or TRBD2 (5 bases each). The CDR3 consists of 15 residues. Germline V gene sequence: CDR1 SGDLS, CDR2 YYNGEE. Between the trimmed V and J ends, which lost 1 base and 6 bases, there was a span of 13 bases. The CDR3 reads CASSVPGTLPGELFF. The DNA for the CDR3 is TGTGCCAGCAGCGTACCCGGGACGTTGCCCGGGGAGCTGTTTTTT.

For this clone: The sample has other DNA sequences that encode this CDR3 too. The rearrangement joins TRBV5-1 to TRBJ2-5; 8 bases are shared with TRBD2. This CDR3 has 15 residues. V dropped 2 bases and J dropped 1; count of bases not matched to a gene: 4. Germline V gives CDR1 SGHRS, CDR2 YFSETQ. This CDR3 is CASSLGTSGQETQYF. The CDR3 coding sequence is TGCGCCAGCAGCTTAGGTACTAGCGGCCAAGAGACCCAGTACTTC.

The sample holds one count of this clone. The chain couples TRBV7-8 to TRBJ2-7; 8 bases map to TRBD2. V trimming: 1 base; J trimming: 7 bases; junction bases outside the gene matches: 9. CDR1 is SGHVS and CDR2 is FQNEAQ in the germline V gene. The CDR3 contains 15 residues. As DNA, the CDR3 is TGTGCCAGCAGCTTAGAGGGACTAGTCGTTCAAGAGCAGTACTTC. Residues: CASSLEGLVVQEQYF.

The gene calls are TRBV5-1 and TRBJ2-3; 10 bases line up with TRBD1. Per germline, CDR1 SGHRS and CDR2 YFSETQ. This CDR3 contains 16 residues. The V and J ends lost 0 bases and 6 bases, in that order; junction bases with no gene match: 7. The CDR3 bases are TGCGCCAGCAGCTTGGAGGTGACAGGGGGCGCGGATACGCAGTATTTT. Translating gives CASSLEVTGGADTQYF.

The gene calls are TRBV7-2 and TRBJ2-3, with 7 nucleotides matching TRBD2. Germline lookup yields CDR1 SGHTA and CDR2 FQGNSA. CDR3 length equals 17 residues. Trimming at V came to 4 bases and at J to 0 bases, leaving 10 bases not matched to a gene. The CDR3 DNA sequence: TGTGCCAGCAGCTCCAGCGGGATTCTTACTAGCACAGATACGCAGTATTTT. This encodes CASSSSGILTSTDTQYF.

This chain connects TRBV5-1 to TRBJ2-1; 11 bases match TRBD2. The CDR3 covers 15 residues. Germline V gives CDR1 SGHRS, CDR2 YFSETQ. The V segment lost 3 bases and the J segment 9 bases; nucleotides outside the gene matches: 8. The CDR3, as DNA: TGCGCCAGCAGCTCGGGCAGGGGACTAGCGGCTGAGCAGTTCTTC. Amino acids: CASSSGRGLAAEQFF.

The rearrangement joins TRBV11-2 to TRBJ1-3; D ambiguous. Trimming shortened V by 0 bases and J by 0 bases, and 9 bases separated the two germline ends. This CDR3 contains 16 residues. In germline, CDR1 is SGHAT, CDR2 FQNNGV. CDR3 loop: CASSLDRYGSGNTIYF. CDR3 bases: TGTGCCAGCAGCTTAGACCGGTACGGCTCTGGAAACACCATATATTTT.

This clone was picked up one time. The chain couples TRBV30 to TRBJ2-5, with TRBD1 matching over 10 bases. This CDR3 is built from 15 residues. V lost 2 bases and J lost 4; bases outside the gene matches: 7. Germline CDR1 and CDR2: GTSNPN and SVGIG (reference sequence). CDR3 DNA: TGTGCCTGGAGTCCGGGACAGGGGTTATCAGAGACCCAGTACTTC. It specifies CAWSPGQGLSETQYF.

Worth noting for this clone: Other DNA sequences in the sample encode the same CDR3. The CDR3 DNA reads as TGTGCCAGCAACAGGGATAATGAAAAACTGTTTTTT. Protein product: CASNRDNEKLFF. The chain links TRBV2 to TRBJ1-4, with D tentatively TRBD1 (6 bases). Germline CDR1 and CDR2: SNHLY and FYNNEI. Trimming took off 7 bases at V and 4 bases at J, with 7 bases between the two ends. CDR3 length equals 12 residues.

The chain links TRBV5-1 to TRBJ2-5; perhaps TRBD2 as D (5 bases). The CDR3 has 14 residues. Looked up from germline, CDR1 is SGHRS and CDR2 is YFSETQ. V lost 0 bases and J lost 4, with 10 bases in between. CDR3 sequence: CASSLEVAGETQYF. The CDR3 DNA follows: TGCGCCAGCAGCTTGGAGGTTGCGGGAGAGACCCAGTACTTC.

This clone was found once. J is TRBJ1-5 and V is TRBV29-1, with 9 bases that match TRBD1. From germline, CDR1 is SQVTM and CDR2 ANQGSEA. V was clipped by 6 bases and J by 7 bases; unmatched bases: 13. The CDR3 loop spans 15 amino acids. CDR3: CSVSQGAGRGQPQHF. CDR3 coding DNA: TGCAGCGTCTCACAGGGGGCGGGAAGGGGCCAGCCCCAGCATTTT.

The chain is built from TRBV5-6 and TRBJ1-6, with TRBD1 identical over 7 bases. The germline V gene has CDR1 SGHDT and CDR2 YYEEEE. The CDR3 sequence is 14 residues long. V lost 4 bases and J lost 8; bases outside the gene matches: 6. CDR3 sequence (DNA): TGTGCCAGCAGCCCGGTCGACAGGGATTCACCCCTCCACTTT. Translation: CASSPVDRDSPLHF. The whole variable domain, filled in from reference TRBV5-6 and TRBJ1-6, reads DAGVTQSPTHLIKTRGQQVTLRCSPKSGHDTVSWYQQALGQGPQFIFQYYEEEERQRGNFPDRFSGHQFPNYSSELNVNALLLGDSALYLCASSPVDRDSPLHFGNGTRLTVT.

The CDR3 reads CSVVSQGWTDTQYF. CDR3 nucleotides: TGCAGCGTTGTCAGCCAGGGTTGGACAGATACGCAGTATTTT. This sequence joins TRBV29-1 and TRBJ2-3, with a tentative D call TRBD1 (5 bases). The V end was cut by 4 bases, the J end by 3 bases, with 14 bases between. Per the germline V gene, CDR1 is SQVTM and CDR2 is ANQGSEA. The CDR3 is 14 amino acids.